Listed below are T cell receptor beta chains from one sample, sequenced in a study of blood T cells in healthy people across ages. In TCRdb, the 5' RACE reads were re-called with MiXCR into one record per CDR3 protein. The table records fewer than 750,000 distinct CDR3 sequences, 40% to 65% of them present only once. The sample consisted of blood. Receptors originate from a woman aged 80 or over in good health. CDR3s include the opening cysteine and the closing phenylalanine or tryptophan. Fields, in order: D gene, V gene, clone size, J gene, CDR3 protein, CDR3 DNA. D genes are given only for firm matches. Only part of the rows carry a size: once, few, many, or a class if the clone is expanded.

.,TRBV28,few,TRBJ1-2,CASSLVGGPSTSYTF,TGTGCCAGCAGTTTGGTAGGGGGACCCTCGACGAGCTACACCTTC
.,TRBV10-3,few,TRBJ2-7,CAIMKGYEQYF,TGTGCCATCATGAAGGGCTACGAGCAGTACTTC
.,TRBV18,few,TRBJ2-4,CASSPSDSKNIQYF,TGTGCCAGCTCACCCTCCGACAGCAAAAACATTCAGTACTTC
.,TRBV12-3/TRBV12-4,.,TRBJ1-5,CASSFGVAGAQHF,TGTGCCAGCAGTTTCGGTGTTGCGGGGGCCCAGCATTTT
.,TRBV20-1,many,TRBJ2-1,CSAYRNEQFF,TGCAGTGCTTATAGGAATGAGCAGTTCTTC
TRBD2,TRBV4-1,once,TRBJ2-3,CASSQAGPSGITDTQYF,TGCGCCAGCAGCCAAGCTGGTCCTAGCGGAATCACAGATACGCAGTATTTT
TRBD1,TRBV7-8,.,TRBJ2-3,CASSLKQGNTDTQYF,TGTGCCAGCAGCTTGAAACAGGGGAACACAGATACGCAGTATTTT
TRBD1,TRBV25-1,.,TRBJ1-4,CASSDGTEEKLFF,TGTGCCAGCAGTGATGGGACAGAGGAAAAACTGTTTTTT
TRBD2,TRBV25-1,.,TRBJ2-1,CASSVTSGVNEQFF,TGTGCCAGCAGTGTGACTAGCGGGGTAAATGAGCAGTTCTTC
.,TRBV9,.,TRBJ2-1,CASVRGESYNEQFF,TGTGCCAGCGTCCGCGGGGAATCCTACAATGAGCAGTTCTTC
.,TRBV4-3,once,TRBJ2-1,CASSQEGGLRGPYNEQFF,TGCGCCAGCAGCCAAGAGGGGGGTTTGCGGGGGCCCTACAATGAGCAGTTCTTC